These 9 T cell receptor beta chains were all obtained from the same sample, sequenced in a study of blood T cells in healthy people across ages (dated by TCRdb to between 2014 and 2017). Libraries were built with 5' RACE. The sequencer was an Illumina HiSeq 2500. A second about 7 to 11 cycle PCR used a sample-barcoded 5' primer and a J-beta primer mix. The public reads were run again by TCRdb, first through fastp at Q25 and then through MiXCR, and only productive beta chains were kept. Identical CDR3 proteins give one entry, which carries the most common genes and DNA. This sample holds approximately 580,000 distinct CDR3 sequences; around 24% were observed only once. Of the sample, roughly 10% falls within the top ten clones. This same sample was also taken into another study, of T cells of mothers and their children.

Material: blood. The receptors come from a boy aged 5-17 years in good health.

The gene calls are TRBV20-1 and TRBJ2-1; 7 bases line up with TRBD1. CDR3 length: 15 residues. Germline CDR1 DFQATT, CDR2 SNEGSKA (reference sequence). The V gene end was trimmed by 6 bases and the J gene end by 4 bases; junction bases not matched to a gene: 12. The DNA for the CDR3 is TGCAGTGCGTACAAACCGGGACAGAATTACAATGAGCAGTTCTTC. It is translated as CSAYKPGQNYNEQFF.

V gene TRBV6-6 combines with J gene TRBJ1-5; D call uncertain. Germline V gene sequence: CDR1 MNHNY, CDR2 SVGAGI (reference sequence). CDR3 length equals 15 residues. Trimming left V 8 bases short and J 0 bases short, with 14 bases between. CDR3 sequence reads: CASGKAVYSNQPQHF. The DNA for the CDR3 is TGTGCCAGCGGGAAGGCAGTCTATAGCAATCAGCCCCAGCATTTT.

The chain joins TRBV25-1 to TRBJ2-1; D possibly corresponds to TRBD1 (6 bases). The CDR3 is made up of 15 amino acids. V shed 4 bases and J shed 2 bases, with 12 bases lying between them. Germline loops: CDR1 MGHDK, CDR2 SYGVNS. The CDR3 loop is CASSAYRDPYNEQFF. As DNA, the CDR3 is TGTGCCAGCAGTGCCTACAGGGACCCCTACAATGAGCAGTTCTTC.

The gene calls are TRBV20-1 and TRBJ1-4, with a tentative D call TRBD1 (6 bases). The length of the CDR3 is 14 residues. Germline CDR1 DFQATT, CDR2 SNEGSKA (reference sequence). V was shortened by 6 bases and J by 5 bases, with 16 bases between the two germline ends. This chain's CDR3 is CSARGQGFNEKLFF. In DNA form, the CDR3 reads TGCAGTGCCAGGGGTCAGGGCTTCAATGAAAAACTGTTTTTT.

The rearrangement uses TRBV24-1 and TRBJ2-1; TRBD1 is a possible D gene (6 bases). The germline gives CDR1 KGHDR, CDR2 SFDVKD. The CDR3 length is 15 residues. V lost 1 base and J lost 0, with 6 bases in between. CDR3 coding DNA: TGTGCCACCAGTGATTTAGGGGGCTCCTACAATGAGCAGTTCTTC. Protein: CATSDLGGSYNEQFF.

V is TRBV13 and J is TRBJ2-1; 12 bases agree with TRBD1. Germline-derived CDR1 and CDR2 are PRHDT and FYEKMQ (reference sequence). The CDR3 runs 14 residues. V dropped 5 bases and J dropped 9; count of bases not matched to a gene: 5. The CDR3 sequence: CASSPEGQGAEQFF. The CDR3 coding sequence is TGTGCCAGCAGCCCCGAGGGACAGGGGGCTGAGCAGTTCTTC. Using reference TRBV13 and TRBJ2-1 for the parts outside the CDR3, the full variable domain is AAGVIQSPRHLIKEKRETATLKCYPIPRHDTVYWYQQGPGQDPQFLISFYEKMQSDKGSIPDRFSAQQFSDYHSELNMSSLELGDSALYFCASSPEGQGAEQFFGPGTRLTVL.

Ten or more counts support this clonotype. The chain's CDR3 is CASSLGAVVSGNTIYF. CDR3 in DNA: TGCGCCAGCAGCTTGGGGGCGGTCGTCTCTGGAAACACCATATATTTT. The chain has TRBV5-1 and TRBJ1-3; D not certain. The CDR3 contains 16 residues. Trimming cost V 0 bases and J 0 bases, with 10 bases left between them. CDR1 is SGHRS and CDR2 is YFSETQ in the germline V gene.

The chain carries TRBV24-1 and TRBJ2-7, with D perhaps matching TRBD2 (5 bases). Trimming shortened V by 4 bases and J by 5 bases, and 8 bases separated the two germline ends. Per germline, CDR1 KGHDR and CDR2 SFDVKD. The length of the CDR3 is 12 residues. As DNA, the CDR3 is TGTGCCACCAGTGACGTCGGGGACGAGCAGTACTTC. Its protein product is CATSDVGDEQYF.

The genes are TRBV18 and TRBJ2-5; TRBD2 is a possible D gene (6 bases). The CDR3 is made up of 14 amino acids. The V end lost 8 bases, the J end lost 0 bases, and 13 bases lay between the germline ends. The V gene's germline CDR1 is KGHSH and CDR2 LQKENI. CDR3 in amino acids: CASQRGTHQETQYF. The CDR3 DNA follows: TGTGCCAGCCAACGGGGGACTCACCAAGAGACCCAGTACTTC. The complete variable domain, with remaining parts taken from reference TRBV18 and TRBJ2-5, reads NAGVMQNPRHLVRRRGQEARLRCSPMKGHSHVYWYRQLPEEGLKFMVYLQKENIIDESGMPKERFSAEFPKEGPSILRIQQVVRGDSAAYFCASQRGTHQETQYFGPGTRLLVL.